This TCR beta chain derives from a study of cytomegalovirus exposure and HLA in healthy donors. The CDR3 sequence is 13 residues long. Trimming cost V 2 bases and J 3 bases, with 7 bases left between them. CDR1 is MDHEN and CDR2 is SYDVKM in the germline V gene. This clone was seen a handful of times. Primers for the PCR totalled 60 Vbeta and 13 Jbeta. Sequencing was performed with immunoSEQ multiplex PCR; in TCRdb, only in-frame clones are kept and a portion is missing. The table shows around 150,000 clones, with about three fifths occurring only once. The chain carries TRBV28 and TRBJ1-1; no firm D call. This TCR was sampled from a woman aged 60 to 75 in good health and CMV-seropositive. The material sequenced was PBMCs. This CDR3 reads CASSLSGDTEAFF. The DNA of the CDR3 is TGTGCCAGCAGTTTAAGCGGGGACACTGAAGCTTTCTTT.